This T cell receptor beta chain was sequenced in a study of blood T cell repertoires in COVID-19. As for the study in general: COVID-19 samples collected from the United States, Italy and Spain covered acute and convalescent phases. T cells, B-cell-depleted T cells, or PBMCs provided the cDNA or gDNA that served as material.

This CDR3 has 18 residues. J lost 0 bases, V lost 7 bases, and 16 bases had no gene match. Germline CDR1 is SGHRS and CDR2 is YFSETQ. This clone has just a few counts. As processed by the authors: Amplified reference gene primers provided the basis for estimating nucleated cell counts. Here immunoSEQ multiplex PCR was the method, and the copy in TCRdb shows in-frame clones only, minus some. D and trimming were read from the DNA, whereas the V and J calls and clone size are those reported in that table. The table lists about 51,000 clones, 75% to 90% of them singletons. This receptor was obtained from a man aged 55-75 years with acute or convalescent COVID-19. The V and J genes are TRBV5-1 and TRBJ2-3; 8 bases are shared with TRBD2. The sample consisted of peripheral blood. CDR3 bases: TGCGCCAGCCCCATAGTAGGGCGCGGGGGGTCTAGCACAGATACGCAGTATTTT. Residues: CASPIVGRGGSSTDTQYF.